Presented here are 24 T cell receptor beta chains from one specimen sequenced in a study of early T cells in non-severe SARS-CoV-2 infection. TCRdb used MiXCR to reprocess the 5' RACE reads, holding one entry per CDR3 protein. The repertoire holds 60,000 to 75,000 distinct CDR3 sequences, 4.6% seen once, with around 3.4% in the top ten. The sequencing used whole blood, collected at baseline. The receptors stem from an adult who was a healthcare worker with PCR-confirmed SARS-CoV-2 infection or an uninfected control (not recorded which). The donor label of this sample is uncertain.

This clonotype was detected ten times or more. This chain links TRBV5-6 with TRBJ1-1; D ambiguous. The germline V gene encodes CDR1 SGHDT and CDR2 YYEEEE. This CDR3 is 13 amino acids long. Trimming cost V 1 base and J 1 base, with 5 bases left between them. This chain's CDR3 is CASSLPGNTEAFF. The CDR3 coding sequence is TGTGCCAGCAGCTTGCCAGGGAACACTGAAGCTTTCTTT.

This clonotype was recorded only once. J is TRBJ1-1 and V is TRBV7-8; tentatively, D is TRBD1 (6 bases). This CDR3 region has 15 residues. The germline V gene encodes CDR1 SGHVS and CDR2 FQNEAQ. V gave up 5 bases and J gave up 1 base, with 14 bases separating them. The CDR3 sequence is CASSRTGTRNTEAFF. For the CDR3, the DNA is TGTGCCAGCAGCAGAACCGGGACAAGGAACACTGAAGCTTTCTTT. The entire variable domain, with the rest obtained from reference TRBV7-8 and TRBJ1-1, is as follows: GAGVSQSPRYKVAKRGQDVALRCDPISGHVSLFWYQQALGQGPEFLTYFQNEAQLDKSGLPSDRFFAERPEGSVSTLKIQRTQQEDSAVYLCASSRTGTRNTEAFFGQGTRLTVV.

This clonotype occurred a few times. The rearrangement joins TRBV7-8 to TRBJ1-5; no clear D gene. There are 15 residues in the CDR3. Germline values: CDR1 SGHVS, CDR2 FQNEAQ. Trimming pared 1 base from V and 3 bases from J, leaving 10 bases between. The CDR3 DNA sequence: TGTGCCAGCAGCTTAGGGGCCGGGATCAATCAGCCCCAGCATTTT. This encodes CASSLGAGINQPQHF.

This clonotype was recorded a few times. The CDR3 DNA is TGTGCCAGCAGCCAAGCCCTGGGCGACTACTATGGCTACACCTTC. It is translated as CASSQALGDYYGYTF. The chain joins TRBV14 to TRBJ1-2; D remains ambiguous. The ends were cut back, 1 base at V and 3 bases at J, with 12 bases in the middle. Germline V gives CDR1 SGHDN, CDR2 FVKESK. The CDR3 spans 15 residues.

In this sample, this clonotype turned up many times. The gene calls are TRBV20-1 and TRBJ2-3, with 10 nucleotides matching TRBD2. The CDR3 is 14 residues long. V shed 3 bases and J 5 bases; nucleotides not matched to a gene: 5. Per the germline V gene, CDR1 is DFQATT and CDR2 is SNEGSKA (reference sequence). The CDR3 nucleotides are TGCAGTGCTAGGACTAGCGGGCTCAAAGATACGCAGTATTTT. It specifies CSARTSGLKDTQYF.

The rearrangement uses TRBV18 and TRBJ2-2, with a possible D match to TRBD2 (5 bases). The CDR3 sequence is 16 residues long. Germline V gene lookup returns CDR1 KGHSH and CDR2 LQKENI. V lost 0 bases to trimming and J lost 0 bases, with 8 bases between them. CDR3 coding DNA: TGTGCCAGCTCACCACCGTCGGGGTCGAACACCGGGGAGCTGTTTTTT. Translating it yields CASSPPSGSNTGELFF.

Many counts were recorded for this clonotype. This chain connects TRBV10-1 to TRBJ2-3; TRBD2 aligns across 8 bases. The germline CDR1 and CDR2 sequences are WNHNN and SYGVQD (reference sequence). V lost 5 bases to trimming and J lost 1 base; unmatched junction nucleotides: 2. This CDR3 has 14 residues. CDR3 sequence reads: CASSSGLGTDTQYF. CDR3 nucleotide sequence: TGCGCCAGCAGTTCGGGACTAGGCACAGATACGCAGTATTTT.

Many counts were recorded for this clonotype. The rearrangement uses TRBV5-1 and TRBJ2-7, with a possible D match to TRBD1 (6 bases). The CDR3 runs to 15 residues. From germline, CDR1 is SGHRS and CDR2 YFSETQ. Deletions cut 0 bases from V and 4 bases from J, with 14 bases between. Written as DNA, the CDR3 is TGCGCCAGCAGCTTGGGGGACACAAGAGGGTACGAGCAGTACTTC. Residues: CASSLGDTRGYEQYF. Together with reference TRBV5-1 and TRBJ2-7, the CDR3 gives the full variable domain: KAGVTQTPRYLIKTRGQQVTLSCSPISGHRSVSWYQQTPGQGLQFLFEYFSETQRNKGNFPGRFSGRQFSNSRSEMNVSTLELGDSALYLCASSLGDTRGYEQYFGPGTRLTVT.

Ten or more counts support this clonotype. The chain has TRBV7-2 and TRBJ1-3; tentative D call: TRBD1 (5 bases). The V end lost 0 bases, the J end lost 0 bases, and 9 bases lay between the germline ends. Germline CDR1 SGHTA, CDR2 FQGNSA. There are 16 residues in the CDR3. CDR3 DNA sequence: TGTGCCAGCAGCTTAGCGGCAGGGAACTCTGGAAACACCATATATTTT. It encodes CASSLAAGNSGNTIYF.

The chain combines TRBV18 with TRBJ1-6; 7 positions match TRBD1. The CDR3 loop spans 18 amino acids. The germline gives CDR1 KGHSH, CDR2 LQKENI. The V segment lost 3 bases and the J segment 0 bases; nucleotides outside the gene matches: 8. CDR3 protein: CASSPPGGGSSYNSPLHF. As DNA, the CDR3 is TGTGCCAGCTCACCCCCAGGGGGGGGCAGCTCCTATAATTCACCCCTCCACTTT.

This clonotype appeared a few times. The genes are TRBV10-3 and TRBJ1-1, with D tentatively TRBD1 (6 bases). Deletions cut 2 bases from V and 0 bases from J, with 7 bases between. Germline CDR1 reads ENHRY; CDR2 reads SYGVKD. The CDR3 runs 14 residues. CDR3 nucleotide sequence: TGTGCCATCAGTGAGAGGGGGATGAACACTGAAGCTTTCTTT. Protein sequence: CAISERGMNTEAFF.

In this sample, this clonotype turned up a few times. The gene calls are TRBV9 and TRBJ1-5; 9 bases map to TRBD1. The CDR3 runs to 16 residues. Germline V gene lookup returns CDR1 SGDLS and CDR2 YYNGEE. V shed 3 bases and J 0 bases; nucleotides not matched to a gene: 4. CDR3 sequence: CASSAGTGNSNQPQHF. CDR3 DNA sequence: TGTGCCAGCAGCGCGGGGACAGGGAATAGCAATCAGCCCCAGCATTTT.

This clonotype was observed at least ten times. As DNA, the CDR3 is TGCAGTGCTAGTAGGGACCCGGTCGGCACAGATACGCAGTATTTT. Residues: CSASRDPVGTDTQYF. V is TRBV20-1 and J is TRBJ2-3; the D gene could be TRBD1 or TRBD2 (5 bases each). This CDR3 region has 15 residues. V lost 3 bases, J lost 1 base, and 14 bases lay in between. Germline assignment: CDR1 DFQATT and CDR2 SNEGSKA (reference sequence).

The chain joins TRBV11-2 to TRBJ2-2; 9 bases are shared with TRBD2. This CDR3 has 17 amino acids. Germline V CDR1 and CDR2: SGHAT, FQNNGV. The J segment lost 1 base and the V segment lost 3 bases, leaving 6 bases of the junction unmatched. In DNA, the CDR3 is TGTGCCAGCAGCTTCCAACCGACTAGCGGGAACACCGGGGAGCTGTTTTTT. It specifies CASSFQPTSGNTGELFF.

This clonotype was observed a few times. The V gene is TRBV24-1, the J gene TRBJ2-7; the D gene is possibly TRBD2 (5 bases). Germline CDR1 is KGHDR and CDR2 is SFDVKD. V lost 3 bases and J 0 bases, leaving 14 bases between the germline ends. The CDR3 has 16 residues. CDR3 nucleotides: TGTGCCACCAGTGATACCGACGGGATTAGCTCCTACGAGCAGTACTTC. Protein: CATSDTDGISSYEQYF.

The table lists this clonotype with a few counts. The chain couples TRBV30 to TRBJ1-2; a weak D match, TRBD1 (6 bases). V was pared by 0 bases and J by 5 bases, with 16 bases between. This CDR3 has 15 residues. In germline, CDR1 is GTSNPN, CDR2 SVGIG (reference sequence). The CDR3: CAWSVIHGTSYGYTF. The CDR3 DNA follows: TGTGCCTGGAGTGTGATACACGGGACATCGTATGGCTACACCTTC.

This clonotype was detected ten times or more. The chain carries TRBV15 and TRBJ2-5; D call uncertain. V lost 0 bases and J 5 bases, leaving 4 bases between the germline ends. The germline V gene encodes CDR1 LNHNV and CDR2 YYDKDF (reference sequence). This CDR3 has 12 residues. The CDR3 sequence: CATSREGETQYF. The CDR3 region has the DNA TGTGCCACCAGCAGAGAAGGGGAGACCCAGTACTTC.

Ten or more counts support this clonotype. The J gene is TRBJ2-7, the V gene TRBV11-2; no clear D gene. The V end lost 11 bases, the J end lost 0 bases, and 8 bases lay between the germline ends. Germline-derived CDR1 and CDR2 are SGHAT and FQNNGV. The CDR3 contains 11 residues. The CDR3 coding sequence is TGTGCCGGCCAAAGCTCCTACGAGCAGTACTTC. It yields the protein CAGQSSYEQYF.

The chain is built from TRBV7-2 and TRBJ2-3, with a tentative D call TRBD2 (5 bases). The CDR3 has 15 residues. The V gene lost 2 bases and the J gene lost 0 bases, with 9 bases spanning the gap. Germline V CDR1 and CDR2: SGHTA, FQGNSA. CDR3 loop: CASSLSGDSTDTQYF. CDR3 DNA sequence: TGTGCCAGCAGCTTAAGCGGCGATAGCACAGATACGCAGTATTTT.

The chain joins TRBV5-1 to TRBJ1-1; D remains unclear. Trimming removed 3 bases from V and 3 bases from J, with 9 bases in between. Germline assignment: CDR1 SGHRS and CDR2 YFSETQ. The CDR3 covers 13 residues. CDR3 nucleotide sequence: TGCGCCAGCAGCTCCGGGATATACACTGAAGCTTTCTTT. Encoded protein: CASSSGIYTEAFF.

The chain is built from TRBV5-1 and TRBJ2-3; 10 bases fit TRBD1. This CDR3 region has 16 residues. Unmatched junction bases numbered 9, after V lost 4 bases and J lost 4 bases. Germline CDR1 reads SGHRS; CDR2 reads YFSETQ. The CDR3 is CASSRELDRGSDTQYF. In DNA, the CDR3 is TGCGCCAGCAGCCGCGAACTGGACAGGGGGTCAGATACGCAGTATTTT.

This clonotype was seen only a few times. V usage is TRBV25-1 and J usage is TRBJ1-2; D not resolved. Trimming left V 4 bases short and J 2 bases short, with 8 bases between. Germline V gene lookup returns CDR1 MGHDK and CDR2 SYGVNS. There are 13 residues in the CDR3. The CDR3 DNA follows: TGTGCCAGCAGTGGGCGAAGAAACTATGGCTACACCTTC. Translated, it gives CASSGRRNYGYTF.

The chain joins TRBV19 to TRBJ1-1, with D possibly matching TRBD1 (6 bases). The CDR3 contains 14 residues. V was cut by 6 bases and J by 4 bases, with 15 bases left in between. Germline values: CDR1 LNHDA, CDR2 SQIVND (reference sequence). The CDR3 coding sequence is TGTGCCAGTAGAGAGACAGGTTGGAGCACTGAAGCTTTCTTT. Protein: CASRETGWSTEAFF.

This clonotype was seen more than once but under ten times. The chain carries TRBV7-6 and TRBJ2-5; D is ambiguous. Trimming shortened V by 4 bases and J by 2 bases, and 5 bases separated the two germline ends. The CDR3 is made up of 12 amino acids. Looked up from germline, CDR1 is SGHVS and CDR2 is FNYEAQ. The CDR3 loop reads CASSSRQETQYF. CDR3 bases: TGTGCCAGCAGCTCTAGACAAGAGACCCAGTACTTC.